This T cell receptor (beta chain) was obtained from a study of blood T cell repertoires in COVID-19. Background on the study: Nucleic acid was either cDNA or gDNA, and it came from T cells, B-cell-depleted T cells, or PBMCs.

In the authors' workflow: Amplification of reference gene primers provided the estimated nucleated cell counts. Clones were read by immunoSEQ multiplex PCR, and TCRdb kept only the in-frame ones, dropping some. V, J and clone size derive from that table, while D and trimming were established from the DNA sequence. The table lists roughly 220,000 clones, 80% of them singletons. J gave up 1 base and V 3 bases, and 6 bases lay outside the gene matches. The germline V gene has CDR1 GTSNPN and CDR2 SVGIG (reference sequence). CDR3 length equals 15 residues. What was sequenced was peripheral blood. This clonotype was sampled from a woman aged 70 to 79 with acute or convalescent COVID-19. V gene TRBV30 combines with J gene TRBJ1-5; TRBD1 aligns across 7 bases. The CDR3 region has the DNA TGTGCCTGGAGCCTATCACAGGGGAGCAATCAGCCCCAGCATTTT. Protein sequence: CAWSLSQGSNQPQHF.